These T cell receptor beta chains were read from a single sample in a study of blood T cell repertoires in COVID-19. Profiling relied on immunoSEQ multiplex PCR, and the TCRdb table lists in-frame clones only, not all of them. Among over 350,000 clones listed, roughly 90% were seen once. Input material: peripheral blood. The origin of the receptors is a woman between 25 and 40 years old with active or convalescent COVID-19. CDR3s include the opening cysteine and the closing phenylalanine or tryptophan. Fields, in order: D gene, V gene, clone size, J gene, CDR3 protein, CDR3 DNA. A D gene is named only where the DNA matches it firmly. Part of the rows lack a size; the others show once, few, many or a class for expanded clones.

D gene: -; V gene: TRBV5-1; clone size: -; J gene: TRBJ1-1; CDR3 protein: CASSGSARDTEAFF; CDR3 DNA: TGCGCCAGCAGCGGGTCGGCCAGGGACACTGAAGCTTTCTTT
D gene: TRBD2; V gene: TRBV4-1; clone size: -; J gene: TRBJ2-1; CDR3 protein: CASSQDQGSGTSYNEQFF; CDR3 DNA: TGCGCCAGCAGCCAAGATCAAGGTAGCGGGACCTCCTACAATGAGCAGTTCTTC
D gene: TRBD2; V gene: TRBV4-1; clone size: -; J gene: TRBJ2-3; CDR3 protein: CASIGGLAGAGTDTQYF; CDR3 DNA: TGCGCCAGCATCGGAGGACTAGCGGGAGCCGGGACAGATACGCAGTATTTT
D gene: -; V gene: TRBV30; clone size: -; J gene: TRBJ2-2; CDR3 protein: CAWLTHTGELFF; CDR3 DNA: TGTGCCTGGTTAACTCACACCGGGGAGCTGTTTTTT
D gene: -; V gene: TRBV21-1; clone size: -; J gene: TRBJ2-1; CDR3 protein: CASSKEVLAVSYNEQFF; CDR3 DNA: TGTGCCAGCAGCAAAGAAGTGTTAGCAGTCTCCTACAATGAGCAGTTCTTC
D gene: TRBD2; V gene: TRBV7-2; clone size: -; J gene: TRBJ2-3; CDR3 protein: CASSFLAGGWDTQYF; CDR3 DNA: TGTGCCAGCAGCTTTCTGGCGGGAGGGTGGGATACGCAGTATTTT
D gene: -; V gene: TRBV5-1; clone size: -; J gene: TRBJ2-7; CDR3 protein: CASSLDLDYEQYF; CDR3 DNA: TGCGCCAGCAGCTTGGATCTAGACTACGAGCAGTACTTC
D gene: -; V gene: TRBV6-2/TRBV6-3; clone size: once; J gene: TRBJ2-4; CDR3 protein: CASSYSSGELAKNIQYF; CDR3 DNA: TGTGCCAGCAGTTACTCTTCAGGGGAACTAGCCAAAAACATTCAGTACTTC
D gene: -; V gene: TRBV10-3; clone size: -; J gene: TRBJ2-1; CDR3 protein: CAISEMTGVSDNEQFF; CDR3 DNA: TGTGCCATCAGTGAGATGACGGGAGTGAGTGACAATGAGCAGTTCTTC
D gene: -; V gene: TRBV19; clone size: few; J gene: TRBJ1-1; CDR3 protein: CASSPMGDVRGPEAFF; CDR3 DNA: TGTGCCAGTAGTCCAATGGGGGACGTGCGGGGACCTGAAGCTTTCTTT
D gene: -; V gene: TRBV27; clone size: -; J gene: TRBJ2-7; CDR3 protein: CASSLSLAWVDEQYF; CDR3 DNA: TGTGCCAGCAGTTTATCTCTAGCTTGGGTAGACGAGCAGTACTTC
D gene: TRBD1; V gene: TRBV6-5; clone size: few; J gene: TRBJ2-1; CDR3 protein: CATRQGYSEQFF; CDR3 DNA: TGTGCCACACGACAGGGGTATAGTGAGCAGTTCTTC
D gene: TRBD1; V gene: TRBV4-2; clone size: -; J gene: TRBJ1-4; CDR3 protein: CASSPSTGVTGAPDEKLFF; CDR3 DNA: TGTGCCAGCAGCCCGAGTACCGGAGTTACAGGGGCGCCCGATGAAAAACTGTTTTTT
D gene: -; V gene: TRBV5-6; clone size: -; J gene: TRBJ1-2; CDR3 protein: CASSPSDRYYGYTF; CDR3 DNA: TGTGCCAGCAGCCCATCCGACAGGTACTATGGCTACACCTTC
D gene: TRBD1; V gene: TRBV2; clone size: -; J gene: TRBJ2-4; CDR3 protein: CASKTRQGGIQYF; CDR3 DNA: TGTGCCAGCAAGACCCGACAGGGTGGCATTCAGTACTTC
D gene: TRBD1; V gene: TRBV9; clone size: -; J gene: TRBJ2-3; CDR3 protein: CASEPTGVGTDTQYF; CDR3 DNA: TGTGCCAGCGAACCGACAGGGGTAGGCACAGATACGCAGTATTTT
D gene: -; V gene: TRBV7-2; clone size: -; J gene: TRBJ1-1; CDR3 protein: CASSLEGVGGLLVTEAFF; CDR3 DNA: TGTGCCAGCAGCTTAGAGGGGGTTGGGGGCCTCCTAGTAACTGAAGCTTTCTTT
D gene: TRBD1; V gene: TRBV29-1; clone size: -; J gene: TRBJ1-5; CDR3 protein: CSVQGDRNQPQHF; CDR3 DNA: TGCAGCGTCCAGGGGGATAGAAATCAGCCCCAGCATTTT
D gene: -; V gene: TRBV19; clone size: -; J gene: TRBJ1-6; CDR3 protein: CASSISLSSYNSPLHF; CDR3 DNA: TGTGCCAGTAGTATAAGCCTGAGCTCCTATAATTCACCCCTCCACTTT
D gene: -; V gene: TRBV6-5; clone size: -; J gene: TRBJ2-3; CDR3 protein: CASNPRATNTDTQYF; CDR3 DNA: TGTGCCAGCAATCCGCGAGCGACGAACACAGATACGCAGTATTTT
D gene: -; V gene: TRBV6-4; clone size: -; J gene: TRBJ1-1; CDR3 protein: CASSDSEGGTEAFF; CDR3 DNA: TGTGCCAGCAGTGACTCGGAAGGGGGCACTGAAGCTTTCTTT
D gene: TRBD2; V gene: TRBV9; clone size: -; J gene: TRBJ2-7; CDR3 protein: CASSPRGAGDYEQYF; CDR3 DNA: TGTGCCAGCAGCCCCCGTGGAGCGGGAGACTACGAGCAGTACTTC
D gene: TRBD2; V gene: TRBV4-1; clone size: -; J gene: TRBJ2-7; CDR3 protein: CASSPYQTSGRGVPYEQYF; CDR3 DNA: TGCGCCAGCAGCCCCTACCAGACTAGCGGGCGGGGGGTGCCCTACGAGCAGTACTTC
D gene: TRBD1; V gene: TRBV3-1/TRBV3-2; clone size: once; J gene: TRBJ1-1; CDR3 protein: CASSHGQVSNTEAFF; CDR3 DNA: TGTGCCAGCAGCCACGGACAGGTATCCAACACTGAAGCTTTCTTT
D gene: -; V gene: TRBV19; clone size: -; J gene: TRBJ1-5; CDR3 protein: CASSIGREGNQPQHF; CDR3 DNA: TGTGCCAGTAGTATCGGCAGGGAGGGCAATCAGCCCCAGCATTTT
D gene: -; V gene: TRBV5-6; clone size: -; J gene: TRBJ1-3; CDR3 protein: CASSLLGSEGNTIYF; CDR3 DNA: TGTGCCAGCAGCTTGTTAGGTTCGGAGGGAAACACCATATATTTT
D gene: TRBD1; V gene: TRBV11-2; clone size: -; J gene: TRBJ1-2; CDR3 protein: CASSAEGLQGALDGYTF; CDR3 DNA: TGTGCCAGCAGCGCTGAGGGCCTGCAGGGGGCATTGGATGGCTACACCTTC
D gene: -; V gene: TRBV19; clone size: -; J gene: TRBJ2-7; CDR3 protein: CASSIAGPPPYEQYF; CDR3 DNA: TGTGCCAGTAGTATAGCAGGGCCCCCCCCCTACGAGCAGTACTTC
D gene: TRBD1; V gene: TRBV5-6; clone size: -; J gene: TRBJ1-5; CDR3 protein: CASSRNNNRGAQPQHF; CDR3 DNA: TGTGCCAGCAGCCGTAACAACAACAGGGGTGCTCAGCCCCAGCATTTT
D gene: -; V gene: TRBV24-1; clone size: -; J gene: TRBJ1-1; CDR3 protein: CATSVTGNTEAFF; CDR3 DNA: TGTGCCACCAGTGTCACAGGGAACACTGAAGCTTTCTTT
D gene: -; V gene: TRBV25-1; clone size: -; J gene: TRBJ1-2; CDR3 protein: CASRSGEGGGYTF; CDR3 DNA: TGTGCCAGCAGGTCAGGGGAAGGGGGTGGCTACACCTTC
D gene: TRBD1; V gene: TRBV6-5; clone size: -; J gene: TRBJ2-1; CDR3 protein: CASTTDRDNEQFF; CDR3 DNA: TGTGCCAGCACCACGGACAGGGACAATGAGCAGTTCTTC
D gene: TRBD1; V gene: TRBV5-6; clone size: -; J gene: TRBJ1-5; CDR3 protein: CASSQSDRAEAQPQHF; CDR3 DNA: TGTGCCAGCAGCCAATCGGACAGGGCAGAGGCTCAGCCCCAGCATTTT
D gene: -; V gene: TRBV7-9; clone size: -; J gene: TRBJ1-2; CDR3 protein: CASSLAREGGYTF; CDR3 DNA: TGTGCCAGCAGCTTAGCCCGGGAGGGTGGCTACACCTTC
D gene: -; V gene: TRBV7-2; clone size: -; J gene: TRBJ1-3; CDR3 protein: CASSSLVVPLSGNTIYF; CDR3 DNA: TGTGCCAGCAGCAGCCTCGTCGTACCTCTCTCTGGAAACACCATATATTTT
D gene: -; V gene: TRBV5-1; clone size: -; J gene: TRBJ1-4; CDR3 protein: CASSPRTVNEKLFF; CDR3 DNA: TGCGCCAGCAGCCCCAGGACAGTGAATGAAAAACTGTTTTTT
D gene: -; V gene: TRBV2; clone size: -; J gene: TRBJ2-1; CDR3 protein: CASSEWSGVRQFF; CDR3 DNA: TGTGCCAGCAGTGAATGGTCAGGGGTGCGGCAGTTCTTC
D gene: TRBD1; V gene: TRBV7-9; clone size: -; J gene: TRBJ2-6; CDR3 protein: CASSSTGGSGANVLTF; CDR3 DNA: TGTGCCAGCAGCTCGACAGGGGGCTCTGGGGCCAACGTCCTGACTTTC
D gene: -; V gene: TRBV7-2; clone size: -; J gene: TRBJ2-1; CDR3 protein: CASSLSSSPGDNEQFF; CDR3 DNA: TGTGCCAGCAGCTTGTCCTCCTCACCTGGAGACAATGAGCAGTTCTTC
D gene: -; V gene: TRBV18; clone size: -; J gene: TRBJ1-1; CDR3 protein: CASSPPSRGMNTEAFF; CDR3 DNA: TGTGCCAGCTCACCACCTTCTCGGGGGATGAACACTGAAGCTTTCTTT
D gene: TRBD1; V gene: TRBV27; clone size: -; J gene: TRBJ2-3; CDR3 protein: CASSPQGKEDTQYF; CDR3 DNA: TGTGCCAGCAGCCCACAGGGGAAAGAAGATACGCAGTATTTT
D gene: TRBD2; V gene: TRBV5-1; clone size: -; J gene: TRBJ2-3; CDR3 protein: CASSLAEETGGPSDTQYF; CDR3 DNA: TGCGCCAGCAGCTTGGCCGAGGAAACGGGAGGTCCCTCGGATACGCAGTATTTT
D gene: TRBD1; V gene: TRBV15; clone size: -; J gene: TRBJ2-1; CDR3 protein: CATGQGTYNEQFF; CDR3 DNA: TGTGCCACGGGACAGGGGACCTACAATGAGCAGTTCTTC
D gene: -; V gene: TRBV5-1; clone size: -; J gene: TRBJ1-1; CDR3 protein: CASSLVVRGTEAFF; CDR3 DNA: TGCGCCAGCAGCTTGGTGGTAAGAGGGACTGAAGCTTTCTTT
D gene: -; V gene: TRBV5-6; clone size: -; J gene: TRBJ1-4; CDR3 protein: CASSLWPNEKLFF; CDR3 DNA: TGTGCCAGCAGCTTGTGGCCCAATGAAAAACTGTTTTTT
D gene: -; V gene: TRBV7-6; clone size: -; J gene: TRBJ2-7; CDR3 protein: CASSLGQGGYEQYF; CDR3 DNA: TGTGCCAGCAGCTTAGGGCAGGGGGGCTACGAGCAGTACTTC
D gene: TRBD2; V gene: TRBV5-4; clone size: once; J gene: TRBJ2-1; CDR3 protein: CASSFGGNEQFF; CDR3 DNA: TGTGCCAGCAGCTTCGGGGGGAATGAGCAGTTCTTC
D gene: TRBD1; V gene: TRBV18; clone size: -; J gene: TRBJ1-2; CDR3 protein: CASSPPGQGSYTF; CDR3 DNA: TGTGCCAGCTCACCACCGGGACAGGGAAGCTACACCTTC
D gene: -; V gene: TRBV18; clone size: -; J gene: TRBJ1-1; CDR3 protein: CASSSAGTEAFF; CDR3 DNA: TGTGCCAGCTCATCCGCGGGTACTGAAGCTTTCTTT
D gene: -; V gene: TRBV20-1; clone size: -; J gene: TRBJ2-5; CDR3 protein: CSAPLETQYF; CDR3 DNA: TGCAGTGCTCCGTTGGAGACCCAGTACTTC
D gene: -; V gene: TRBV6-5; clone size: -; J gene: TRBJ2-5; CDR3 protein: CASSISVRQTQYF; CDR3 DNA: TGTGCCAGCAGTATTAGCGTCAGGCAGACCCAGTACTTC
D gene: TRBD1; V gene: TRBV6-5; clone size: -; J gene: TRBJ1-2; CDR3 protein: CASRLTGGFGYTF; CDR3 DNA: TGTGCCAGCAGACTTACAGGGGGCTTTGGCTACACCTTC
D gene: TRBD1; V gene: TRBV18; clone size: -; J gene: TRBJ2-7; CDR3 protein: CASTGQGNSYEQYF; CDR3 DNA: TGTGCCAGCACGGGACAGGGAAACTCCTACGAGCAGTACTTC
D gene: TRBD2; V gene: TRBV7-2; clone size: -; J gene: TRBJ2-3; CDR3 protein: CASSLVAWGLAGGTDTQYF; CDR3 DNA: TGTGCCAGCAGCTTAGTCGCGTGGGGACTAGCGGGGGGCACAGATACGCAGTATTTT
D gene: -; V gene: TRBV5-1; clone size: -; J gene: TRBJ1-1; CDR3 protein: CASSFGGYTEAFF; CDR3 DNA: TGCGCCAGCAGCTTCGGGGGGTACACTGAAGCTTTCTTT
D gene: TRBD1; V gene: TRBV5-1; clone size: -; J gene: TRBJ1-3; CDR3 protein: CASSSGTGNGNTIYF; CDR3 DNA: TGCGCCAGCAGCTCCGGGACAGGGAACGGAAACACCATATATTTT
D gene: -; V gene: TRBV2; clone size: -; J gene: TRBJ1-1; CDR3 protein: CASSGGLNTEAFF; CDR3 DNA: TGTGCCAGCAGCGGAGGGCTTAACACTGAAGCTTTCTTT
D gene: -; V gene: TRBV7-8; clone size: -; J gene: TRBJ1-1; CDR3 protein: CASRQRGGDTEAFF; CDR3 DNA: TGTGCCAGCAGGCAACGAGGGGGTGACACTGAAGCTTTCTTT
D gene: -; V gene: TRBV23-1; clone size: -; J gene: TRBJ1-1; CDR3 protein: CASSRMGMRGRTTTTEAFF; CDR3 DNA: TGCGCCAGCAGTCGTATGGGTATGCGGGGGCGGACCACGACCACTGAAGCTTTCTTT
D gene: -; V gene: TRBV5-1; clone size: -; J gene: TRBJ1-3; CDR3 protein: CASSLGTKGAGNTIYF; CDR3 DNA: TGCGCCAGCAGCTTGGGAACAAAAGGGGCTGGAAACACCATATATTTT